The 14 T cell receptor beta chains given below trace back to one sample, sequenced in a study of cytomegalovirus exposure and HLA in healthy donors. The study ran its PCR with 60 Vbeta and 13 Jbeta primers. Some clones are missing from TCRdb's copy, which holds only in-frame ones; the method was immunoSEQ multiplex PCR. The sample holds approximately 69,000 clones, around 64% seen once. The sample comprised PBMCs. The origin of the receptors is a man aged 35 to 55 in good health and CMV-seropositive.

This clone was observed a few times. The V and J genes are TRBV27 and TRBJ1-2, with D uncertain. CDR3 length equals 18 residues. CDR1 and CDR2 from the germline V gene are MNHEY and SMNVEV (reference sequence). Trimming left V 0 bases short and J 1 base short, with 18 bases between. Here the CDR3 reads CASSLSLAKSDGNYGYTF. CDR3 nucleotides: TGTGCCAGCAGTTTATCGCTAGCCAAGTCGGACGGTAACTATGGCTACACCTTC.

The genes are TRBV4-3 and TRBJ1-1; 9 positions agree with TRBD1. CDR1 is LGHNA, CDR2 YSLEER, per germline. The CDR3 contains 14 residues. J lost 8 bases, V lost 2 bases, and 6 bases had no gene match. The CDR3, as DNA: TGCGCCAGCAGCCAAAGGGACAGGGTGGGGGAAGCTTTCTTT. Its protein is CASSQRDRVGEAFF.

CDR3 sequence reads: CASSGDTSGVGDTQYF. The DNA for the CDR3 is TGCGCCAGCAGTGGGGATACTAGCGGGGTGGGAGATACGCAGTATTTT. The chain couples TRBV10-1 to TRBJ2-3, with 10 bases matching TRBD2. This CDR3 region has 16 residues. Trimming removed 4 bases from V and 5 bases from J; junction bases left unmatched: 9. Germline V gives CDR1 WNHNN, CDR2 SYGVQD (reference sequence).

This chain uses TRBV7-9 with TRBJ1-4, with D possibly being TRBD1 (5 bases). The CDR3 loop spans 15 amino acids. The V end lost 1 base, the J end lost 3 bases, and 9 bases lay between the germline ends. Per germline, CDR1 SEHNR and CDR2 FQNEAQ (reference sequence). CDR3 DNA sequence: TGTGCCAGCAGCTTAGGCAGGGCGCCTAATGAAAAACTGTTTTTT. Protein product: CASSLGRAPNEKLFF.

In this sample, this clone turned up a few times. For the CDR3, the DNA is TGTGCCAGCAGTTTGGGCCCAACAGATGATGGCTACACCTTC. It encodes CASSLGPTDDGYTF. The chain combines TRBV28 with TRBJ1-2; D gene unclear. The germline CDR1 and CDR2 sequences are MDHEN and SYDVKM. V lost 3 bases to trimming and J lost 6 bases, with 14 bases between them. The CDR3 has 14 residues.

The DNA of the CDR3 is TGCGCCAGCAGCTTGGTGACAGGGTCCTACGAGCAGTACTTC. This codes for CASSLVTGSYEQYF. The chain has TRBV5-1 and TRBJ2-7, with TRBD1 matching over 7 bases. This CDR3 comprises 14 residues. Germline-derived CDR1 and CDR2 are SGHRS and YFSETQ. J was trimmed by 1 base and V by 0 bases; bases with no gene match: 1. Complete variable domain (other parts from reference TRBV5-1 and TRBJ2-7): KAGVTQTPRYLIKTRGQQVTLSCSPISGHRSVSWYQQTPGQGLQFLFEYFSETQRNKGNFPGRFSGRQFSNSRSEMNVSTLELGDSALYLCASSLVTGSYEQYFGPGTRLTVT.

V gene TRBV7-9 combines with J gene TRBJ2-7; maybe TRBD1 (6 bases). Between the trimmed V and J ends, which lost 5 bases and 0 bases, there was a span of 14 bases. The CDR3 is made up of 15 amino acids. Germline CDR1 reads SEHNR; CDR2 reads FQNEAQ (reference sequence). The CDR3 nucleotides read TGTGCCAGCAGCATTACGGACAGCGCCTCCTACGAGCAGTACTTC. Translated, it gives CASSITDSASYEQYF.

The chain combines TRBV30 with TRBJ1-1; D ambiguous. With 1 base removed from V and 2 bases from J, the gap between germline ends came to 5 bases. In germline, CDR1 is GTSNPN, CDR2 SVGIG (reference sequence). The CDR3 is made up of 12 amino acids. In DNA form, the CDR3 reads TGTGCCTGGAGTGGGACTAACACTGAAGCTTTCTTT. Translating gives CAWSGTNTEAFF.

For the CDR3, the DNA is TGTGCCAGCAGCAACGACAGGGACGAGCAGTACTTC. Translation gives CASSNDRDEQYF. This rearrangement joins TRBV7-9 to TRBJ2-7; 7 nucleotides match TRBD1. Germline V gives CDR1 SEHNR, CDR2 FQNEAQ (reference sequence). The CDR3 spans 12 residues. Germline trimming cut 5 bases from V and 5 bases from J; bases unmatched to any gene: 3.

This clone appeared a few times. This chain links TRBV27 with TRBJ2-7; D unresolved. This CDR3 contains 16 residues. V was trimmed by 2 bases and J by 0 bases, leaving 14 bases between them. CDR1 is MNHEY and CDR2 is SMNVEV in the germline V gene (reference sequence). CDR3 region: CASSLRDWSGSYEQYF. The CDR3 bases are TGTGCCAGCAGTTTACGAGACTGGTCCGGCTCCTACGAGCAGTACTTC.

The chain joins TRBV11-3 to TRBJ2-5; D perhaps matches TRBD1 (5 bases). The CDR3 runs to 18 residues. V shed 2 bases and J shed 5 bases, with 24 bases lying between them. The V gene's germline CDR1 is SGHNT and CDR2 YENEEA. The CDR3 nucleotides are TGTGCCAGCAGCTTAATTTCGTTTGCAGGGCCCTCGAAGGAGACCCAGTACTTC. It specifies CASSLISFAGPSKETQYF.

The chain links TRBV2 to TRBJ2-7; 8 bases agree with TRBD2. This CDR3 region has 15 residues. With 6 bases clipped from V and 0 bases from J, the junction kept 7 bases outside the gene matches. Germline values: CDR1 SNHLY, CDR2 FYNNEI. CDR3 bases: TGTGCCAGCAGAGTTAGCGGGGTTTCCTCCTACGAGCAGTACTTC. This translates into CASRVSGVSSYEQYF.

The chain combines TRBV5-1 with TRBJ1-2; D is uncertain. This CDR3 spans 14 amino acids. The germline V gene encodes CDR1 SGHRS and CDR2 YFSETQ. V lost 2 bases and J lost 2, with 10 bases in between. The CDR3 sequence: CASSFSNSNYGYTF. CDR3 DNA sequence: TGCGCCAGCAGCTTCAGTAACAGCAACTATGGCTACACCTTC.

The chain links TRBV6-5 to TRBJ1-3; 9 nucleotides agree with TRBD1. The V gene's germline CDR1 is MNHEY and CDR2 SVGAGI. The CDR3 covers 15 residues. The J segment lost 2 bases and the V segment lost 5 bases, leaving 4 bases of the junction unmatched. CDR3 DNA: TGTGCCAGCAGTCGGGACAGGGACGCTGGAAACACCATATATTTT. Protein: CASSRDRDAGNTIYF.